These 22 T cell receptor beta chains were sequenced from one sample in a study of T cell responses to AZD1222 COVID-19 vaccine (TCRdb year 2021). Receptors were amplified or captured by the immunoSEQ multiplex PCR assay. TCRdb's version of the immuneACCESS table is confined to in-frame rearrangements and falls short of the full clone set. An unresolved V gene accounts for under half of the shortfall where checked; the remainder is of unknown origin. The sample has about 120,000 clones on record, approximately 91% of them singletons. The ten largest clones take up 4.5% of the sample. The time point label for this specimen denotes: baseline before first vaccination. The sequencing here drew on peripheral blood, taken on day 0 of AZD1222 vaccination. The receptors originated from an adult in good health.

The genes are TRBV5-4 and TRBJ1-1, with D tentatively TRBD1 (6 bases). Trimming pared 4 bases from V and 3 bases from J, leaving 16 bases between. There are 15 residues in the CDR3. Per germline, CDR1 SGHNT and CDR2 YYREEE (reference sequence). The CDR3 coding sequence is TGTGCCAGCAGCCCTCGAACGGGGGCACACACTGAAGCTTTCTTT. It codes for CASSPRTGAHTEAFF.

The chain combines TRBV19 with TRBJ1-4; D gene unclear. Germline assignment: CDR1 LNHDA and CDR2 SQIVND (reference sequence). The CDR3 sequence is 14 residues long. The V end lost 3 bases, the J end lost 0 bases, and 5 bases lay between the germline ends. The CDR3 sequence: CASSILSTNEKLFF. The CDR3 DNA sequence: TGTGCCAGTAGTATTTTGTCAACTAATGAAAAACTGTTTTTT.

This chain joins TRBV29-1 and TRBJ2-7, with D possibly being TRBD1 (5 bases). In germline, CDR1 is SQVTM, CDR2 ANQGSEA. The CDR3 covers 12 residues. The V end lost 5 bases, the J end lost 0 bases, and 8 bases lay between the germline ends. The CDR3 region is CSVLGHSYEQYF. CDR3 sequence (DNA): TGCAGCGTTCTGGGGCACTCCTACGAGCAGTACTTC.

The gene calls are TRBV19 and TRBJ2-5; 9 bases are a match to TRBD1. The V gene's germline CDR1 is LNHDA and CDR2 SQIVND (reference sequence). V was pared by 3 bases and J by 5 bases, with 1 base of the junction left unmatched. This CDR3 is 13 amino acids long. CDR3 amino acids: CASSMDRGETQYF. The CDR3 DNA reads as TGTGCCAGTAGTATGGACAGGGGTGAGACCCAGTACTTC.

The genes are TRBV19 and TRBJ1-4; perhaps TRBD1 as D (6 bases). The V gene's germline CDR1 is LNHDA and CDR2 SQIVND (reference sequence). The CDR3 length is 15 residues. Trimming took 5 bases from V and 7 from J, leaving 17 bases between them. In nucleotides, the CDR3 is TGTGCCAGTAGTCCATTACAGGGTATAGGTGAAAAACTGTTTTTT. This codes for CASSPLQGIGEKLFF. Combining the CDR3 with reference TRBV19 and TRBJ1-4 gives the whole variable domain DGGITQSPKYLFRKEGQNVTLSCEQNLNHDAMYWYRQDPGQGLRLIYYSQIVNDFQKGDIAEGYSVSREKKESFPLTVTSAQKNPTAFYLCASSPLQGIGEKLFFGSGTQLSVL.

The chain employs TRBV27 and TRBJ1-1; D call uncertain. The V end was cut by 4 bases, the J end by 0 bases, with 6 bases between. The CDR3 totals 13 residues. In germline, CDR1 is MNHEY, CDR2 SMNVEV (reference sequence). The DNA of the CDR3 is TGTGCCAGCAGTTCCTCCCTGAACACTGAAGCTTTCTTT. The encoded protein is CASSSSLNTEAFF.

The chain joins TRBV6-5 to TRBJ2-7; 11 bases match TRBD1. This CDR3 has 16 residues. Germline trimming cut 0 bases from V and 4 bases from J; bases unmatched to any gene: 5. Germline CDR1 and CDR2: MNHEY and SVGAGI. The CDR3 DNA sequence: TGTGCCAGCAGTTACTCCAGGACAGGGGGCTTTTACGAGCAGTACTTC. Translating gives CASSYSRTGGFYEQYF.

The chain links TRBV6-2 or TRBV6-3 to TRBJ2-7; 7 bases agree with TRBD1. J was trimmed by 6 bases and V by 5 bases; bases with no gene match: 10. CDR1 is MNHEY, CDR2 SVGEGT, per germline. The CDR3 runs to 14 residues. CDR3 region: CASSQLQGTGEQYF. In nucleotides, the CDR3 is TGTGCCAGCAGTCAACTACAGGGGACGGGCGAGCAGTACTTC.

The V and J genes are TRBV15 and TRBJ1-2, with unresolved D. This CDR3 is built from 14 residues. V lost 0 bases to trimming and J lost 1 base, with 6 bases between them. The germline gives CDR1 LNHNV, CDR2 YYDKDF (reference sequence). This CDR3 reads CATSRDESNYGYTF. CDR3 in DNA: TGTGCCACCAGCAGAGACGAGAGTAACTATGGCTACACCTTC.

The chain uses TRBV5-1 and TRBJ1-5; no definite D call. The CDR3 loop spans 14 amino acids. V lost 2 bases to trimming and J lost 6 bases, with 12 bases between them. Germline loops: CDR1 SGHRS, CDR2 YFSETQ. The CDR3 nucleotides are TGCGCCAGCAGCTTAAGTCTTGGGTCTCAGCCCCAGCATTTT. It specifies CASSLSLGSQPQHF.

The rearrangement joins TRBV19 to TRBJ1-3, with D hard to call. The V gene lost 6 bases and the J gene lost 0 bases, with 6 bases spanning the gap. The CDR3 is made up of 13 amino acids. The germline CDR1 and CDR2 sequences are LNHDA and SQIVND (reference sequence). The CDR3 DNA sequence: TGTGCCAGTAGATCGGACTCTGGAAACACCATATATTTT. It encodes CASRSDSGNTIYF.

V usage is TRBV9 and J usage is TRBJ2-2, with TRBD2 matching over 13 bases. Germline CDR1 SGDLS, CDR2 YYNGEE. Germline trimming cut 2 bases from V and 4 bases from J; bases unmatched to any gene: 2. The CDR3 totals 16 residues. Here the CDR3 DNA reads TGTGCCAGCAGCGTCACTAGCGGGGGGGGCACCGGGGAGCTGTTTTTT. Protein sequence: CASSVTSGGGTGELFF.

This chain uses TRBV5-1 with TRBJ2-7, with unresolved D. CDR1 SGHRS and CDR2 YFSETQ come from the germline V gene. This CDR3 has 14 residues. Trimming removed 1 base from V and 1 base from J, with 9 bases in between. CDR3 nucleotide sequence: TGCGCCAGCAGCTTGTCAACGGTATCCTACGAGCAGTACTTC. Translating it yields CASSLSTVSYEQYF.

The chain recombines TRBV27 with TRBJ2-1, with 8 bases lining up with TRBD2. J lost 0 bases, V lost 5 bases, and 6 bases had no gene match. Germline V gene data show CDR1 as MNHEY and CDR2 as SMNVEV (reference sequence). The CDR3 consists of 16 residues. This CDR3 is CASSLIAGSSYNEQFF. The CDR3 nucleotides read TGTGCCAGCAGTCTAATAGCGGGGTCCTCCTACAATGAGCAGTTCTTC.

The J gene is TRBJ1-2, the V gene TRBV29-1; no firm D call. V gave up 7 bases and J gave up 3 bases, with 12 bases separating them. CDR1 and CDR2 (germline): SQVTM, ANQGSEA. The CDR3 totals 12 residues. CDR3 bases: TGCAGCGCCCCCCAAACTTACTATGGCTACACCTTC. The encoded protein is CSAPQTYYGYTF.

This clone has just a few counts. This chain joins TRBV7-9 and TRBJ1-1, with D tentatively TRBD1 (6 bases). V was pared by 4 bases and J by 6 bases, with 18 bases between. Germline V lookup: CDR1 SEHNR, CDR2 FQNEAQ (reference sequence). The CDR3 consists of 15 residues. The CDR3 nucleotides are TGTGCCAGCAGCTCCACCAACAGGGAGGGAGCTGAAGCTTTCTTT. Its protein product is CASSSTNREGAEAFF.

The chain couples TRBV7-2 to TRBJ2-7; TRBD2 agrees at 8 bases. Germline lookup yields CDR1 SGHTA and CDR2 FQGNSA. The V and J ends lost 3 bases and 5 bases, in that order; junction bases with no gene match: 6. The CDR3 contains 14 residues. The CDR3 coding sequence is TGTGCCAGCAGCTTGACGGGGGGGCTCGACGAGCAGTACTTC. Its translation is CASSLTGGLDEQYF. The full variable domain, completed using reference TRBV7-2 and TRBJ2-7, is GAGVSQSPSNKVTEKGKDVELRCDPISGHTALYWYRQSLGQGLEFLIYFQGNSAPDKSGLPSDRFSAERTGGSVSTLTIQRTQQEDSAVYLCASSLTGGLDEQYFGPGTRLTVT.

V gene TRBV7-8 combines with J gene TRBJ1-3; D call uncertain. Germline V lookup: CDR1 SGHVS, CDR2 FQNEAQ. The CDR3 spans 14 residues. V gave up 4 bases and J gave up 0 bases, with 7 bases separating them. The CDR3 nucleotides are TGTGCCAGCAGCTGGGCCCTCTCTGGAAACACCATATATTTT. Its protein product is CASSWALSGNTIYF.

CDR3 in amino acids: CASSIAGGLNEQYF. The DNA of the CDR3 is TGTGCCAGCAGTATAGCGGGGGGACTTAATGAGCAGTACTTC. This chain links TRBV27 with TRBJ2-7; TRBD2 matches at 10 bases. The CDR3 sequence is 14 residues long. In germline, CDR1 is MNHEY, CDR2 SMNVEV (reference sequence). V lost 5 bases and J lost 7; bases outside the gene matches: 8.

As to this clone: Other DNA sequences in this sample translate to the same CDR3. The chain has TRBV6-5 and TRBJ1-5; D not resolved. Germline V gene sequence: CDR1 MNHEY, CDR2 SVGAGI. The CDR3 is made up of 13 amino acids. V lost 3 bases, J lost 4 bases, and 7 bases lay in between. CDR3 coding DNA: TGTGCCAGCAGTTATAGAGGTAATCAGCCCCAGCATTTT. It yields the protein CASSYRGNQPQHF.

There are a few counts of this clone. The chain is built from TRBV7-2 and TRBJ1-3; 9 bases agree with TRBD1. The CDR3 loop spans 16 amino acids. The V segment lost 5 bases and the J segment 2 bases; nucleotides outside the gene matches: 7. The germline CDR1 and CDR2 sequences are SGHTA and FQGNSA. As DNA, the CDR3 is TGTGCCAGCAGCCGCGGACAGGGGCCGCCTGGAAACACCATATATTTT. This codes for CASSRGQGPPGNTIYF.

J is TRBJ1-2 and V is TRBV27, with D unresolved. The germline V gene encodes CDR1 MNHEY and CDR2 SMNVEV (reference sequence). The CDR3 sequence is 17 residues long. V was shortened by 0 bases and J by 7 bases, with 21 bases between the two germline ends. The CDR3 is CASSLSPWLPVGSGYTF. CDR3 DNA: TGTGCCAGCAGTTTATCCCCTTGGCTGCCCGTCGGCAGTGGCTACACCTTC.